This T cell receptor (beta chain) originates from a study of Ad26.COV2.S vaccination and SARS-CoV-2 variants. This CDR3 contains 13 residues. Germline trimming cut 1 base from V and 7 bases from J; bases unmatched to any gene: 0. CDR1 and CDR2 (germline): KGHDR, SFDVKD. Sample treatment: over 15 received Ad26.COV2.S at low or high dose, single or two shots; five or six received placebo; per-sample allocation not given. The study sampled participants on day 63 after the first vaccine or placebo injection. A word on this clone: The same CDR3 arises from other DNA sequences in this sample as well.

Method: immunoSEQ multiplex PCR; TCRdb's copy keeps in-frame clones and lacks some. The top ten clones hold approximately 1.5% of a sample with about 680,000 clones, about 89% of them seen once. The material sequenced was peripheral blood, taken in a trial of Ad26.COV2.S vaccine versus placebo. The chain recombines TRBV24-1 with TRBJ2-1, with TRBD2 matching over 7 bases. The sequence derives from a person between 18 and 65 years old who received the Ad26.COV2.S COVID-19 vaccine or a placebo. CDR3 amino acids: CATSDFGGNEQFF. The CDR3 nucleotides are TGTGCCACCAGTGATTTCGGGGGGAATGAGCAGTTCTTC.